These 30 T cell receptor beta chains originate from one sample sequenced in a study of OX40 agonist ivuxolimab in advanced cancers. Only in-frame clones appear in the TCRdb table, and some are missing; sequencing was by immunoSEQ multiplex PCR. The profile shows fewer than 85,000 clones, roughly 78% of them singletons. The sequenced sample was CD4+ or CD8+ T cells sorted from blood, obtained in a trial of the OX40 agonist ivuxolimab. The receptors here all came from an adult with an advanced solid tumor such as melanoma, head and neck, liver or kidney cancer.

J is TRBJ2-7 and V is TRBV18; weak D call: TRBD1 (6 bases). Per the germline V gene, CDR1 is KGHSH and CDR2 is LQKENI. The germline V and J ends were trimmed by 5 bases and 2 bases, with 16 bases remaining between them. There are 15 residues in the CDR3. The CDR3 DNA sequence: TGTGCCAGCTCAACACAGGGTGAAAGCACCTACGAGCAGTACTTC. This encodes CASSTQGESTYEQYF.

J is TRBJ2-5 and V is TRBV30, with no clear D. There are 13 residues in the CDR3. Trimming stripped 2 bases from V and 1 base from J, with 8 bases between. The V gene's germline CDR1 is GTSNPN and CDR2 SVGIG (reference sequence). The CDR3 DNA is TGTGCCTGGAGTCCGCCGGGCCAAGAGACCCAGTACTTC. Translating it yields CAWSPPGQETQYF. The variable domain in full, with the rest retrieved from reference TRBV30 and TRBJ2-5, is SQTIHQWPATLVQPVGSPLSLECTVEGTSNPNLYWYRQAAGRGLQLLFYSVGIGQISSEVPQNLSASRPQDRQFILSSKKLLLSDSGFYLCAWSPPGQETQYFGPGTRLLVL.

In this sample, this clone turned up a few times. Other DNA sequences from this sample encode an identical CDR3 as well. This rearrangement joins TRBV7-8 to TRBJ1-1; D unresolved. V shed 1 base and J shed 2 bases, with 8 bases lying between them. The CDR3 covers 14 residues. Germline V gene lookup returns CDR1 SGHVS and CDR2 FQNEAQ. The CDR3 is CASSLVVGNTEAFF. CDR3 sequence (DNA): TGTGCCAGCAGCTTAGTGGTTGGTAACACTGAAGCTTTCTTT.

By sample share, this clone is medium-sized (0.01 to 0.1%). The V gene is TRBV7-6, the J gene TRBJ2-7; tentative D call: TRBD2 (5 bases). V lost 5 bases and J 6 bases, leaving 14 bases between the germline ends. CDR3 length equals 13 residues. CDR1 and CDR2 (germline): SGHVS, FNYEAQ. The CDR3 reads CASSRPLAGEQYF. The CDR3 coding sequence is TGTGCCAGCAGCCGGCCCCTCGCGGGCGAGCAGTACTTC.

Only one count was recorded for this clone. This chain connects TRBV12-5 to TRBJ1-5; D not certain. This CDR3 is built from 15 residues. Germline CDR1 LGHNT, CDR2 FRNRAP. Between the trimmed V and J ends, which lost 1 base and 1 base, there was a span of 8 bases. The DNA of the CDR3 is TGTGCTAGTGGTTTGGAAGCCAGGAGCAATCAGCCCCAGCATTTT. Translation: CASGLEARSNQPQHF.

The chain uses TRBV6-1 and TRBJ1-2, with D possibly TRBD1 on 6 matching bases. Trimming took 4 bases from V and 2 from J, leaving 8 bases between them. The CDR3 runs 13 residues. Germline V gene lookup returns CDR1 MNHNS and CDR2 SASEGT. DNA for the CDR3: TGTGCCAGCAGTGTGACAGGCAACTATGGCTACACCTTC. Translation: CASSVTGNYGYTF.

This chain joins TRBV7-2 and TRBJ2-2; a possible D gene is TRBD2 (6 bases). The V gene lost 4 bases and the J gene lost 1 base, with 10 bases spanning the gap. The CDR3 runs to 15 residues. CDR1 is SGHTA, CDR2 FQGNSA, per germline. As DNA, the CDR3 is TGTGCCAGCAGCTCGGTGGGGGGGAACACCGGGGAGCTGTTTTTT. This codes for CASSSVGGNTGELFF.

The gene calls are TRBV11-2 and TRBJ2-7, with 7 bases fitting TRBD2. V lost 5 bases, J lost 6 bases, and 7 bases stayed unmatched. The CDR3 contains 13 residues. The germline V gene has CDR1 SGHAT and CDR2 FQNNGV. The CDR3 loop is CASSQTSSGEQYF. The CDR3 nucleotides read TGTGCCAGCAGCCAGACTAGCAGCGGCGAGCAGTACTTC. The full variable domain, rest sourced from reference TRBV11-2 and TRBJ2-7, is EAGVAQSPRYKIIEKRQSVAFWCNPISGHATLYWYQQILGQGPKLLIQFQNNGVVDDSQLPKDRFSAERLKGVDSTLKIQPAKLEDSAVYLCASSQTSSGEQYFGPGTRLTVT.

The rearrangement joins TRBV5-1 to TRBJ1-6; D remains unclear. The germline V gene encodes CDR1 SGHRS and CDR2 YFSETQ. The CDR3 loop spans 16 amino acids. Trimming took off 2 bases at V and 5 bases at J, with 14 bases between the two ends. The CDR3 loop is CASSFGGGLNNSPLHF. CDR3 nucleotide sequence: TGCGCCAGCAGCTTCGGAGGAGGCCTCAATAATTCACCCCTCCACTTT.

The chain links TRBV5-1 to TRBJ2-1; D call uncertain. There are 14 residues in the CDR3. Per germline, CDR1 SGHRS and CDR2 YFSETQ. The V end was cut by 8 bases, the J end by 7 bases, with 19 bases between. The CDR3 loop reads CASTMGVTTNEQFF. CDR3 nucleotide sequence: TGCGCCAGTACTATGGGTGTGACCACAAATGAGCAGTTCTTC.

Only one count was recorded for this clone. The chain carries TRBV4-3 and TRBJ1-5; D perhaps matches TRBD1 (5 bases). CDR3 length: 13 residues. V was clipped by 3 bases and J by 10 bases, with 13 bases between them. Germline V gene lookup returns CDR1 LGHNA and CDR2 YSLEER. The CDR3 DNA follows: TGCGCCAGCAGCCAGAACCTCCGGGACCCCCAGCATTTT. Amino acid sequence: CASSQNLRDPQHF.

The chain employs TRBV15 and TRBJ1-3; weak D call: TRBD1 (5 bases). Germline assignment: CDR1 LNHNV and CDR2 YYDKDF (reference sequence). The germline V and J ends were trimmed by 1 base and 0 bases, with 10 bases remaining between them. The CDR3 totals 16 residues. CDR3 loop: CATSRARQSSGNTIYF. As DNA, the CDR3 is TGTGCCACCAGCAGAGCCCGACAGTCCTCTGGAAACACCATATATTTT.

The chain employs TRBV6-4 and TRBJ1-2; TRBD1 matches 7 bases. The CDR3 has 13 residues. CDR1 MRHNA and CDR2 SNTAGT come from the germline V gene. V trimming: 6 bases; J trimming: 13 bases; junction bases outside the gene matches: 14. CDR3 coding DNA: TGTGCCAGCAGGCTTCCGGGACAGCCCTCGCTCACCTTC. Translated, it gives CASRLPGQPSLTF.

V is TRBV19 and J is TRBJ2-7; 9 bases are a match to TRBD2. Germline CDR1 LNHDA, CDR2 SQIVND (reference sequence). With 3 bases clipped from V and 2 bases from J, the junction kept 5 bases outside the gene matches. The CDR3 loop spans 15 amino acids. The CDR3 DNA follows: TGTGCCAGTAGTATTGCAGCGGGGGGTCCCTACGAGCAGTACTTC. It specifies CASSIAAGGPYEQYF.

V and J are TRBV7-6 and TRBJ2-3; D not certain. The CDR3 is made up of 14 amino acids. V was shortened by 5 bases and J by 4 bases, with 13 bases between the two germline ends. Germline V gene lookup returns CDR1 SGHVS and CDR2 FNYEAQ. This CDR3 reads CASSPQTVADTQYF. The DNA of the CDR3 is TGTGCCAGCAGCCCCCAAACGGTAGCAGATACGCAGTATTTT. The whole variable domain, remainder taken from reference TRBV7-6 and TRBJ2-3, is GAGVSQSPRYKVTKRGQDVALRCDPISGHVSLYWYRQALGQGPEFLTYFNYEAQQDKSGLPNDRFSAERPEGSISTLTIQRTEQRDSAMYRCASSPQTVADTQYFGPGTRLTVL.

This clone was seen only a few times. The V call is TRBV6-5, the J call TRBJ1-1, with 7 nucleotides matching TRBD1. Germline V CDR1 and CDR2: MNHEY, SVGAGI. The CDR3 runs 14 residues. V shed 2 bases and J 7 bases; nucleotides not matched to a gene: 7. CDR3 sequence (DNA): TGTGCCAGCAGTTACAAAGGGGGCGCAAGTGAAGCTTTCTTT. Translated, it gives CASSYKGGASEAFF.

This clone was detected once. V and J are TRBV6-6 and TRBJ2-7; D possibly uses TRBD1 or TRBD2 (5 bases each). V lost 0 bases to trimming and J lost 6 bases, with 12 bases between them. Germline V gene sequence: CDR1 MNHNY, CDR2 SVGAGI (reference sequence). There are 14 residues in the CDR3. This CDR3 is CASSYSNLRGEQYF. CDR3 DNA: TGTGCCAGCAGTTACTCGAATTTGAGGGGCGAGCAGTACTTC.

CDR3 region: CASSQTQGPMNTEAFF. In DNA, the CDR3 is TGTGCCAGCTCACAAACACAGGGGCCGATGAACACTGAAGCTTTCTTT. The rearrangement joins TRBV18 to TRBJ1-1, with 7 bases that match TRBD1. The CDR3 loop spans 16 amino acids. V lost 4 bases to trimming and J lost 0 bases; unmatched junction nucleotides: 8. Germline assignment: CDR1 KGHSH and CDR2 LQKENI.

The chain joins TRBV10-1 to TRBJ2-5; no clear D gene. V was clipped by 3 bases and J by 1 base, with 6 bases between them. Germline CDR1 WNHNN, CDR2 SYGVQD (reference sequence). CDR3 length: 13 residues. This CDR3 is CASSEGGQETQYF. Here the CDR3 DNA reads TGCGCCAGCAGTGAAGGCGGCCAAGAGACCCAGTACTTC.

The V and J genes are TRBV6-5 and TRBJ2-2, with D perhaps TRBD1 (5 bases). This CDR3 comprises 13 residues. With 0 bases removed from V and 6 bases from J, the gap between germline ends came to 5 bases. Germline loops: CDR1 MNHEY, CDR2 SVGAGI. Written as DNA, the CDR3 is TGTGCCAGCAGTTACTCGGGGCCCGGGGAGCTGTTTTTT. Protein product: CASSYSGPGELFF.

This chain uses TRBV28 with TRBJ2-7; TRBD2 might be the D (6 bases). The CDR3 runs 15 residues. From germline, CDR1 is MDHEN and CDR2 SYDVKM. With 9 bases removed from V and 4 bases from J, the gap between germline ends came to 22 bases. The CDR3 is CASSPKRRRGYEQYF. For the CDR3, the DNA is TGTGCCAGTTCCCCTAAGAGGCGGAGGGGTTACGAGCAGTACTTC.

The V gene is TRBV7-8, the J gene TRBJ2-1, with TRBD2 identical over 12 bases. The germline V gene has CDR1 SGHVS and CDR2 FQNEAQ. V was clipped by 0 bases and J by 10 bases; unmatched bases: 4. This CDR3 comprises 15 residues. CDR3 protein: CASSLALAGGSEQFF. CDR3 coding DNA: TGTGCCAGCAGCTTAGCGCTAGCGGGGGGGTCGGAGCAGTTCTTC.

The chain employs TRBV14 and TRBJ2-2; the match to TRBD1 covers 8 bases. Germline CDR1 SGHDN, CDR2 FVKESK. V lost 4 bases to trimming and J lost 4 bases; unmatched junction nucleotides: 14. This CDR3 comprises 18 residues. CDR3 loop: CASSLKGPGTGSTGELFF. For the CDR3, the DNA is TGTGCCAGCAGCCTGAAGGGACCCGGGACAGGTAGCACCGGGGAGCTGTTTTTT.

The rearrangement joins TRBV4-2 to TRBJ2-5, with TRBD2 identical over 10 bases. The CDR3 runs 13 residues. Germline V gene sequence: CDR1 LGHNA, CDR2 YNFKEQ. Trimming removed 8 bases from V and 6 bases from J; junction bases left unmatched: 6. CDR3 sequence: CASAASGRKTQYF. The DNA of the CDR3 is TGTGCCAGCGCGGCTAGCGGGAGAAAGACCCAGTACTTC.

The chain joins TRBV7-2 to TRBJ2-3; 7 bases match TRBD2. The V gene end was trimmed by 5 bases and the J gene end by 1 base; junction bases not matched to a gene: 6. Per germline, CDR1 SGHTA and CDR2 FQGNSA. This CDR3 has 15 amino acids. The CDR3 is CASSVQRGGTDTQYF. For the CDR3, the DNA is TGTGCCAGCAGCGTTCAACGGGGGGGCACAGATACGCAGTATTTT. Supplemented by reference TRBV7-2 and TRBJ2-3, the full variable domain reads GAGVSQSPSNKVTEKGKDVELRCDPISGHTALYWYRQSLGQGLEFLIYFQGNSAPDKSGLPSDRFSAERTGGSVSTLTIQRTQQEDSAVYLCASSVQRGGTDTQYFGPGTRLTVL.

This clone came up a few times. The chain carries TRBV9 and TRBJ2-5, with 11 positions matching TRBD2. The trim removed 0 bases at V and 1 base at J, leaving 11 bases unmatched. The CDR3 is 19 amino acids. Germline V gives CDR1 SGDLS, CDR2 YYNGEE. CDR3 region: CASSVGDQPGLAAQETQYF. CDR3 DNA sequence: TGTGCCAGCAGCGTAGGTGACCAACCGGGACTAGCGGCCCAAGAGACCCAGTACTTC. Full variable domain (outside the CDR3, taken from reference TRBV9 and TRBJ2-5): DSGVTQTPKHLITATGQRVTLRCSPRSGDLSVYWYQQSLDQGLQFLIQYYNGEERAKGNILERFSAQQFPDLHSELNLSSLELGDSALYFCASSVGDQPGLAAQETQYFGPGTRLLVL.

The rearrangement uses TRBV14 and TRBJ1-3; the D is unclear. The CDR3 consists of 12 residues. Trimming cost V 1 base and J 7 bases, with 5 bases left between them. The V gene's germline CDR1 is SGHDN and CDR2 FVKESK. The CDR3 DNA reads TGTGCCAGCAGCCAAGTGGGGAACACCATATATTTT. Translating it yields CASSQVGNTIYF.

This sequence joins TRBV4-3 and TRBJ2-5; no clear D. Germline V gene data show CDR1 as LGHNA and CDR2 as YSLEER. The length of the CDR3 is 13 residues. Trimming cost V 4 bases and J 5 bases, with 11 bases left between them. The DNA of the CDR3 is TGCGCCAGCAGCCGTAGGGCTGGCGAGACCCAGTACTTC. It specifies CASSRRAGETQYF.

The V and J genes are TRBV27 and TRBJ2-1; D is unresolved. This CDR3 region has 12 residues. Trimming pared 5 bases from V and 9 bases from J, leaving 11 bases between. Germline CDR1 reads MNHEY; CDR2 reads SMNVEV (reference sequence). This CDR3 reads CASSNTIGEQFF. The CDR3, as DNA: TGTGCCAGCAGTAATACGATAGGTGAGCAGTTCTTC.

The chain couples TRBV28 to TRBJ2-5; D possibly corresponds to TRBD2 (5 bases). The closer fit of TRBJ2-7 to the DNA end suggests the J call may be wrong. The germline gives CDR1 MDHEN, CDR2 SYDVKM. The CDR3 is 15 amino acids. CDR3 DNA sequence: TGTGCCAGCAGTTCAACTCGGGGTTCGCTGTACGAGCAGTACTTC. Its protein is CASSSTRGSLYEQYF.